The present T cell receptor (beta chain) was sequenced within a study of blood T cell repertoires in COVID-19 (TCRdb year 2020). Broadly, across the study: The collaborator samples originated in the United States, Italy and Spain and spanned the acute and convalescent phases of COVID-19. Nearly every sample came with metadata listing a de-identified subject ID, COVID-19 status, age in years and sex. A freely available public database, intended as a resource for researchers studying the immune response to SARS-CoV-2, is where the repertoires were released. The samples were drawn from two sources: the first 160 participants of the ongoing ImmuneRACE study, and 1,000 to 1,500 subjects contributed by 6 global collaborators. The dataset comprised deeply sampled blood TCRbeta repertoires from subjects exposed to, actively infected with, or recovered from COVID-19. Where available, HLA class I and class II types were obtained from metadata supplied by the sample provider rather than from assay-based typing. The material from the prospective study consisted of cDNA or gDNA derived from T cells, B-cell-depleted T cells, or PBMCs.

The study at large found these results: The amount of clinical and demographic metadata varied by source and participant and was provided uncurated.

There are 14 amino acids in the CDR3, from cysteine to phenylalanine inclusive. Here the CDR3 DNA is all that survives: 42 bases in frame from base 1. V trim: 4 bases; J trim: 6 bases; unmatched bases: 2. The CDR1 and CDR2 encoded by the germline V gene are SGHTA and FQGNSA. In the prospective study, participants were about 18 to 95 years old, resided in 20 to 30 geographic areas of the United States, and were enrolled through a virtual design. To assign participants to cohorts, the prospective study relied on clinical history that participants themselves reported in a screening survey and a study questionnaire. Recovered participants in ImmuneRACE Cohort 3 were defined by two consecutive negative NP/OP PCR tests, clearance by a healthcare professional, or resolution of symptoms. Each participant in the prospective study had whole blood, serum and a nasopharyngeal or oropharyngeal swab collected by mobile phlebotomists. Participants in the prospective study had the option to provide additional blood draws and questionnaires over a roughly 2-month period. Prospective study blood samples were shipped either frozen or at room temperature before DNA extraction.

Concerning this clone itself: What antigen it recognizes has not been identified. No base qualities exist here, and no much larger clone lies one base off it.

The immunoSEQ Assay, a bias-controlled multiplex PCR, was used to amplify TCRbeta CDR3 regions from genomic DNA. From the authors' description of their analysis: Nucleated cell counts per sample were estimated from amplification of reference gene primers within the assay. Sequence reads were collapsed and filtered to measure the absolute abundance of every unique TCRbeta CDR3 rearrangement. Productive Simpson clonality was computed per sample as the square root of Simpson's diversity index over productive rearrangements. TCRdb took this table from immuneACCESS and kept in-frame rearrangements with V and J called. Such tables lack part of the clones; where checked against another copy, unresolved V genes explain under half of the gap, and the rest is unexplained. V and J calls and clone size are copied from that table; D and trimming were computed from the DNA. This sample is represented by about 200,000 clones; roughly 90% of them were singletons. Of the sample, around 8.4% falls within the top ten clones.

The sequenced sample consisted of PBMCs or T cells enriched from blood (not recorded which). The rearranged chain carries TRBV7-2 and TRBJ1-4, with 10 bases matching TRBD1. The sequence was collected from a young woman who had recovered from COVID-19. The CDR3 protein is CASSSDRGDEKLFF. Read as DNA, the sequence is TGTGCCAGCAGCTCGGACAGGGGGGATGAAAAACTGTTTTTT.